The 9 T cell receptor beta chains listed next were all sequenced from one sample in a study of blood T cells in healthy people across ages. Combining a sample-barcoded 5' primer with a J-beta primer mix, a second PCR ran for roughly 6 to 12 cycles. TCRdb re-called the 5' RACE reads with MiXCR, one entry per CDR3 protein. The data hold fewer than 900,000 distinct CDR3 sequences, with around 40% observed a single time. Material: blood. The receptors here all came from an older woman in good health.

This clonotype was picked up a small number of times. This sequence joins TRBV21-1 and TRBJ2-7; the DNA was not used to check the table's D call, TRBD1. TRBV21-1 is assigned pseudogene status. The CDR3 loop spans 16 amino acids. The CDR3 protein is CASSIAPGTQAYEQYF. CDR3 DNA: TGTGCCAGCAGCATAGCCCCCGGGACCCAGGCCTACGAGCAGTACTTC.

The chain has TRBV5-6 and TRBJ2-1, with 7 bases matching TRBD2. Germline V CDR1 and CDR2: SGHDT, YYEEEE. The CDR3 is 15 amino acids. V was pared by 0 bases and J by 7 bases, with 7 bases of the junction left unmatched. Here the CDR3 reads CASSLGASGRNEQFF. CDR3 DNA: TGTGCCAGCAGCTTGGGAGCTAGCGGTAGGAATGAGCAGTTCTTC. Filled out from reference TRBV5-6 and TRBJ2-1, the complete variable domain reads DAGVTQSPTHLIKTRGQQVTLRCSPKSGHDTVSWYQQALGQGPQFIFQYYEEEERQRGNFPDRFSGHQFPNYSSELNVNALLLGDSALYLCASSLGASGRNEQFFGPGTRLTVL.

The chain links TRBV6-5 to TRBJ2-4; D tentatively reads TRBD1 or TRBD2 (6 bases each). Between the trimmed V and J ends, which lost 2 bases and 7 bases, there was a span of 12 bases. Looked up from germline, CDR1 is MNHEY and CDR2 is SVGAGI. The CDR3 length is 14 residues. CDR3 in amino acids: CASSYNPGANIQYF. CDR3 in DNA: TGTGCCAGCAGTTACAACCCGGGGGCCAACATTCAGTACTTC.

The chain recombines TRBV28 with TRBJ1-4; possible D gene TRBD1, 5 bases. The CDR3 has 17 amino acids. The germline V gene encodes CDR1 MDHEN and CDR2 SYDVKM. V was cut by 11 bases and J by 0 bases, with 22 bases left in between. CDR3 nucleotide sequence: TGTGCCGCCGGAGAGGGCAGGGCCCCTGCAACTAATGAAAAACTGTTTTTT. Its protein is CAAGEGRAPATNEKLFF.

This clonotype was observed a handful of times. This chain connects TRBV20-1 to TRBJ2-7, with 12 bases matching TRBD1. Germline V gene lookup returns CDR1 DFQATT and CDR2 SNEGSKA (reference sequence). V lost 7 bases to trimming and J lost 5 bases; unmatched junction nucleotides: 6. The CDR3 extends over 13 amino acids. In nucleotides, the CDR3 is TGCAGTGAAACCGGGACAGGGGGCGACGAGCAGTACTTC. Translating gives CSETGTGGDEQYF.

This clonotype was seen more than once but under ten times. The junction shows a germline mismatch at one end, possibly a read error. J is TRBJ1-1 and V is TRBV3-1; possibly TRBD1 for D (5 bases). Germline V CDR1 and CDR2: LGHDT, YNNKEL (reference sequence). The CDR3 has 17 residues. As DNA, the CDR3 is TGTGCCAGTAGCCACCGGGGTCTAAGAGGGACGCCTGGTGAAGCTTTCTTT. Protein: CASSHRGLRGTPGEAFF.

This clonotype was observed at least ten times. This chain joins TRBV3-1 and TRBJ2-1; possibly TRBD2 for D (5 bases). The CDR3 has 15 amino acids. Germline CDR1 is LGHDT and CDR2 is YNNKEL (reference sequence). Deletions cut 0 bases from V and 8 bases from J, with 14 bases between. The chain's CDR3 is CASSQEILGSDEQFF. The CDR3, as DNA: TGTGCCAGCAGCCAAGAAATACTAGGGAGCGATGAGCAGTTCTTC.

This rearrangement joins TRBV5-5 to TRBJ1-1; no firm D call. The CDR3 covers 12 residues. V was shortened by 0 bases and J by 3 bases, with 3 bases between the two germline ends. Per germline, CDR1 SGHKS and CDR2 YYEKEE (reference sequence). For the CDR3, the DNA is TGTGCCAGCAGCTTGGTTTACACTGAAGCTTTCTTT. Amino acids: CASSLVYTEAFF.

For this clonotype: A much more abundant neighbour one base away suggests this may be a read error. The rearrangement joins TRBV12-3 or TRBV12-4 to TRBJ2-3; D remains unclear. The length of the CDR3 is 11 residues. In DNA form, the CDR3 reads TGTGCCAGCACTGGCACAGATGCGCAGTATTTT. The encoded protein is CASTGTDAQYF.